The text below deals with one TCR beta chain. These data come from a study of blood T cell repertoires in COVID-19. About the research overall: There were acute and convalescent COVID-19 samples, and they came from the United States, Italy and Spain. PBMCs, B-cell-depleted T cells, or T cells provided the cDNA or gDNA that made up the material.

CDR1 and CDR2 from the germline V gene are SGHNT and YYREEE (reference sequence). With 0 bases removed from V and 1 base from J, the gap between germline ends came to 11 bases. The CDR3 length is 15 residues. In the original processing: Estimates of nucleated cell counts were drawn from the amplification of reference gene primers. Sequencing used immunoSEQ multiplex PCR; TCRdb keeps in-frame clones, though not all of them. V and J calls and clone size follow that table, whereas D and trimming were derived from the DNA. Among under 250,000 clones, roughly 87% were seen once, and the ten largest hold 3%.

Sequencing used peripheral blood. The origin of this receptor is a man aged 18 to 30 with active or convalescent COVID-19. This rearrangement joins TRBV5-4 to TRBJ2-7, with D possibly matching TRBD2 (5 bases). CDR3 bases: TGTGCCAGCAGCTTGGAAAGCGGACCGTCCTACGAGCAGTACTTC. The encoded protein is CASSLESGPSYEQYF.